This T cell receptor (beta chain) was captured in a study of shared clonotypes between healthy human individuals. The overall study: Donor ages ranged 18 to 49 years: two women, a few men.

This clone was seen only a few times. CD45RO+ cells went into CD8 memory alongside CCR7-negative CD45RA+ TemRA cells. TCRdb keeps only in-frame clones here, not all; method: immunoSEQ multiplex PCR. The data show approximately 100,000 clones, with 67% seen just once and almost 25% held by the top ten. This TCR was recovered from a woman aged 25 to 39 in good health. Material: memory CD8+ T cells sorted from blood. Subset given: CD45RO+ cells pooled with CCR7-negative TemRA cells.

CDR3 sequence: CSQTSGRGNEQFF. As DNA, the CDR3 is TGCAGCCAAACTAGCGGGAGAGGCAATGAGCAGTTCTTC. The chain carries TRBV29-1 and TRBJ2-1, with 11 bases fitting TRBD2. This CDR3 region has 13 residues. Germline CDR1 is SQVTM and CDR2 is ANQGSEA. V was pared by 8 bases and J by 6 bases, with 6 bases of the junction left unmatched.